One sample yielded the 2 T cell receptor beta chains listed below, sequenced in a study of response to subunit inactivated influenza vaccine. TCRdb ran MiXCR on the RT-PCR reads and lists one entry per CDR3 protein. The repertoire has some 640,000 distinct CDR3 sequences, 14% of them found once; the top ten carry approximately 7%. Specimen: PBMCs from blood, collected around 15 days before vaccination. These receptors all stem from a man aged 45-65 years who received an inactivated influenza vaccine.

The chain carries TRBV2 and TRBJ2-2; 7 nucleotides align to TRBD2. After removal of 6 bases from V and 2 bases from J, the junction contained 6 bases not matched to a gene. The CDR3 sequence is 15 residues long. Germline values: CDR1 SNHLY, CDR2 FYNNEI. CDR3 bases: TGTGCCAGCAGCCGCGGGAGATACAACACCGGGGAGCTGTTTTTT. It specifies CASSRGRYNTGELFF.

This clonotype was detected many times. V gene TRBV6-2 or TRBV6-3 combines with J gene TRBJ2-7, with a weak D call TRBD1 (5 bases). Germline CDR1 reads MNHEY; CDR2 reads SVGEGT. There are 12 residues in the CDR3. V lost 5 bases and J lost 3, with 8 bases in between. The CDR3, as DNA: TGTGCCAGCAGTCAGACAGTCTACGAGCAGTACTTC. It is translated as CASSQTVYEQYF.